These 21 T cell receptor beta chains came from one sample sequenced in a study of cytomegalovirus exposure and HLA in healthy donors. The repertoire was sequenced with immunoSEQ multiplex PCR; TCRdb's copy has only in-frame clones and lacks some. This sample has about 250,000 clones, with roughly 90% found just once. Sample: PBMCs. The receptors come from a man younger than 30 in good health and CMV-seropositive.

This chain connects TRBV7-9 to TRBJ1-3; D is ambiguous. Between the trimmed V and J ends, which lost 5 bases and 0 bases, there was a span of 17 bases. Germline CDR1 reads SEHNR; CDR2 reads FQNEAQ (reference sequence). The CDR3 has 17 amino acids. The CDR3 spells CASSLLRKGFSGNTIYF. DNA of the CDR3: TGTGCCAGCAGCCTATTGCGGAAGGGCTTCTCTGGAAACACCATATATTTT.

V gene TRBV30 combines with J gene TRBJ2-3; possibly TRBD2 for D (6 bases). V shed 1 base and J shed 5 bases, with 10 bases lying between them. Germline CDR1 reads GTSNPN; CDR2 reads SVGIG (reference sequence). This CDR3 has 13 residues. The CDR3 DNA follows: TGTGCCTGGAGTGGTATAGCGGAAGATACGCAGTATTTT. Translation: CAWSGIAEDTQYF. The full variable domain, its missing parts supplied by reference TRBV30 and TRBJ2-3, is SQTIHQWPATLVQPVGSPLSLECTVEGTSNPNLYWYRQAAGRGLQLLFYSVGIGQISSEVPQNLSASRPQDRQFILSSKKLLLSDSGFYLCAWSGIAEDTQYFGPGTRLTVL.

This chain connects TRBV6-5 to TRBJ1-5; 8 nucleotides align to TRBD1. CDR3 length: 15 amino acids. The V segment lost 6 bases and the J segment 5 bases; nucleotides outside the gene matches: 9. Per the germline V gene, CDR1 is MNHEY and CDR2 is SVGAGI. CDR3: CASSKGPGGYQPQHF. The CDR3 DNA is TGTGCCAGCAGCAAGGGGCCAGGGGGCTATCAGCCCCAGCATTTT.

The chain joins TRBV7-3 to TRBJ2-1, with 9 bases fitting TRBD2. The V and J ends lost 2 bases and 9 bases, in that order; junction bases with no gene match: 8. The CDR3 contains 15 residues. CDR1 SGHTA and CDR2 FQGTGA come from the germline V gene. The CDR3 region is CASSLQAGGYSEQFF. CDR3 DNA: TGTGCCAGCAGCTTACAAGCGGGAGGTTATAGTGAGCAGTTCTTC.

V usage is TRBV12-1 and J usage is TRBJ2-1. TRBV12-1 is flagged as a pseudogene. This CDR3 has 15 residues. CDR3 coding DNA: TGTGCCCGGAGGATGTGGGGCCCGGAAGACCATGAGCAGTTCTTC. It is translated as CARRMWGPEDHEQFF.

The chain couples TRBV7-9 to TRBJ1-4; D unresolved. The CDR3 totals 13 residues. Germline CDR1 reads SEHNR; CDR2 reads FQNEAQ (reference sequence). The V gene lost 6 bases and the J gene lost 7 bases, with 12 bases spanning the gap. The CDR3 nucleotides are TGTGCCAGCAGGCCGAGCGGAACTGAAAAACTGTTTTTT. Its protein is CASRPSGTEKLFF.

A note on this clone: A junction boundary mismatches the germline segment, possibly from a read error. The V gene is TRBV2, the J gene TRBJ1-3; no firm D call. The length of the CDR3 is 13 residues. CDR1 SNHLY and CDR2 FYNNEI come from the germline V gene. The CDR3 nucleotides read TGTGCCAGCAGTGATGACCCTACGACAAGGGAGAATTTT. It codes for CASSDDPTTRENF. Combining the CDR3 with reference TRBV2 and TRBJ1-3 gives the whole variable domain EPEVTQTPSHQVTQMGQEVILRCVPISNHLYFYWYRQILGQKVEFLVSFYNNEISEKSEIFDDQFSVERPDGSNFTLKIRSTKLEDSAMYFCASSDDPTTRENFGEGSWLTVV.

This clone was recorded once. The J gene is TRBJ1-4, the V gene TRBV6-5; D uncertain. The CDR3 is 14 residues long. V shed 6 bases and J shed 7 bases, with 15 bases lying between them. Per germline, CDR1 MNHEY and CDR2 SVGAGI. The CDR3 bases are TGTGCCAGCAGGCCGACGTACGCTAGTGAAAAACTGTTTTTT. Translated, it gives CASRPTYASEKLFF.

With regard to this clone: The same CDR3 can be traced to other DNA sequences in this sample. The V and J genes are TRBV5-6 and TRBJ2-7; a possible D gene is TRBD2 (6 bases). The CDR3 has 13 residues. V lost 2 bases and J 0 bases, leaving 6 bases between the germline ends. Per germline, CDR1 SGHDT and CDR2 YYEEEE. In DNA, the CDR3 is TGTGCCAGCAGCTTCGGGAGCTCCTACGAGCAGTACTTC. Its protein product is CASSFGSSYEQYF.

The chain is built from TRBV4-2 and TRBJ2-1, with no clear D. CDR1 is LGHNA, CDR2 YNFKEQ, per germline. The CDR3 consists of 15 residues. With 3 bases removed from V and 9 bases from J, the gap between germline ends came to 18 bases. The CDR3 protein is CASSQTTKAPTEQFF. The CDR3 DNA follows: TGTGCCAGCAGCCAGACGACCAAAGCTCCGACTGAGCAGTTCTTC.

The J gene is TRBJ2-1, the V gene TRBV18, with 10 bases aligning to TRBD2. Per germline, CDR1 KGHSH and CDR2 LQKENI. J lost 0 bases, V lost 4 bases, and 9 bases had no gene match. The CDR3 runs 18 residues. This CDR3 is CASSLFTSGASSYNEQFF. CDR3 DNA: TGTGCCAGCTCACTCTTCACTAGCGGGGCGAGCTCCTACAATGAGCAGTTCTTC.

Written as DNA, the CDR3 is TGTGCCAGCTCACCGGACAGGGGGCAGCAGCCCCAGCATTTT. It specifies CASSPDRGQQPQHF. This chain joins TRBV18 and TRBJ1-5; 11 nucleotides match TRBD1. V lost 3 bases to trimming and J lost 7 bases; unmatched junction nucleotides: 2. CDR1 is KGHSH, CDR2 LQKENI, per germline. The CDR3 is 14 amino acids.

This rearrangement joins TRBV13 to TRBJ1-2; perhaps TRBD1 as D (6 bases). Deletions cut 5 bases from V and 2 bases from J, with 9 bases between. The CDR3 totals 13 residues. Germline V lookup: CDR1 PRHDT, CDR2 FYEKMQ (reference sequence). For the CDR3, the DNA is TGTGCCAGCAGCCGTACAGGGAACTATGGCTACACCTTC. Its protein product is CASSRTGNYGYTF.

The chain uses TRBV15 and TRBJ1-5; no clear D. V shed 5 bases and J shed 7 bases, with 18 bases lying between them. This CDR3 is built from 15 residues. Germline V gives CDR1 LNHNV, CDR2 YYDKDF (reference sequence). For the CDR3, the DNA is TGTGCCACCAGCCTCACGCGAGGGATCCCCCAGCCCCAGCATTTT. Its protein is CATSLTRGIPQPQHF.

This clone showed up just once. This chain connects TRBV4-1 to TRBJ1-1; D possibly corresponds to TRBD1 (5 bases). V was shortened by 4 bases and J by 7 bases, with 10 bases between the two germline ends. This CDR3 spans 12 amino acids. Germline V gene lookup returns CDR1 MGHRA and CDR2 YSYEKL. CDR3 DNA sequence: TGCGCCAGCAGCCGTGGGGACGGTGAAGCTTTCTTT. This gives the protein CASSRGDGEAFF.

Written as DNA, the CDR3 is TGTGCCACCAGCCCTTCGGGACTAGCCAAAAACATTCAGTACTTC. Translated, it gives CATSPSGLAKNIQYF. The V call is TRBV15, the J call TRBJ2-4, with D possibly being TRBD2 (6 bases). CDR1 LNHNV and CDR2 YYDKDF come from the germline V gene (reference sequence). The CDR3 loop spans 15 amino acids. Trimming cost V 5 bases and J 0 bases, with 11 bases left between them. The full variable domain, completed using reference TRBV15 and TRBJ2-4, is DAMVIQNPRYQVTQFGKPVTLSCSQTLNHNVMYWYQQKSSQAPKLLFHYYDKDFNNEADTPDNFQSRRPNTSFCFLDIRSPGLGDTAMYLCATSPSGLAKNIQYFGAGTRLSVL.

V gene TRBV4-1 combines with J gene TRBJ2-2; the match to TRBD2 covers 15 bases. Germline V gene lookup returns CDR1 MGHRA and CDR2 YSYEKL. CDR3 length: 20 amino acids. V was clipped by 0 bases and J by 4 bases; unmatched bases: 9. In DNA form, the CDR3 reads TGCGCCAGCAGCCAAGATAATGGACTAGCGGGAGGGCTCGGCACCGGGGAGCTGTTTTTT. Its translation: CASSQDNGLAGGLGTGELFF.

The J gene is TRBJ1-5, the V gene TRBV30; TRBD1 might be the D (5 bases). CDR3 length: 13 residues. The V and J ends lost 5 bases and 2 bases respectively, with 10 bases between them. Germline CDR1 GTSNPN, CDR2 SVGIG (reference sequence). The CDR3 DNA sequence: TGTGCCTGGGACGAAGGGGGCAATCAGCCCCAGCATTTT. Protein: CAWDEGGNQPQHF.

A few counts support this clone. This chain uses TRBV28 with TRBJ1-2; 8 bases are a match to TRBD1. This CDR3 region has 15 residues. Trimming took 6 bases from V and 8 from J; bases not matched to a gene: 14. Germline loops: CDR1 MDHEN, CDR2 SYDVKM. The CDR3 DNA follows: TGTGCCAGCAGCCTTCTCCTAGGGACAGGCGGAGGCTACACCTTC. Translation: CASSLLLGTGGGYTF.

The rearrangement uses TRBV5-6 and TRBJ1-5; D gene uncertain. There are 15 residues in the CDR3. Germline V lookup: CDR1 SGHDT, CDR2 YYEEEE. The germline V and J ends were trimmed by 5 bases and 2 bases, with 14 bases remaining between them. CDR3 region: CASSLSGGGNQPQHF. The DNA of the CDR3 is TGTGCCAGCAGTCTGTCGGGTGGTGGCAATCAGCCCCAGCATTTT.

The chain carries TRBV6-5 and TRBJ1-4; D gene unclear. The germline gives CDR1 MNHEY, CDR2 SVGAGI. V shed 2 bases and J shed 6 bases, with 7 bases lying between them. The CDR3 loop spans 13 amino acids. CDR3 protein: CASSYREHEKLFF. DNA for the CDR3: TGTGCCAGCAGTTACAGGGAGCATGAAAAACTGTTTTTT.